Listed below are T cell receptor beta chains from one sample, sequenced in a study of CD8 T cells in ankylosing spondylitis. A single record per CDR3 protein comes from TCRdb applying MiXCR to the 5' RACE reads. The sample yields tens of thousands of distinct CDR3 sequences, over 2% seen once. The source material was blood, either unsorted or a sorted T cell fraction (not recorded which). Every receptor here comes from a female donor with ankylosing spondylitis or in good health (not recorded which). Both conserved end residues are part of each CDR3. A D gene is named only where the DNA matches it firmly. Clone sizes are given selectively: once, few, many, or a class where the clone is expanded.

J,V,size,D,CDR3,DNA
TRBJ2-3,TRBV9,many,TRBD2,CASSVVASGVDKDTQYF,TGTGCCAGCAGCGTAGTAGCTAGCGGGGTCGACAAAGATACGCAGTATTTT
TRBJ2-6,TRBV9,many,.,CASTLTDSGANVLTF,TGTGCCAGCACCCTCACGGACTCTGGGGCCAACGTCCTGACTTTC
TRBJ2-1,TRBV9,many,TRBD2,CASSASGGDYNEQFF,TGTGCCAGCAGCGCCTCCGGGGGGGACTACAATGAGCAGTTCTTC
TRBJ2-5,TRBV9,many,.,CASSREETQYF,TGTGCCAGCAGCAGAGAAGAGACCCAGTACTTC
TRBJ2-1,TRBV9,many,TRBD2,CASSRSGGGFQFF,TGTGCCAGCTCCCGTTCGGGGGGGGGGTTTCAGTTCTTC
TRBJ2-2,TRBV9,many,TRBD1,CASSETDRRMGGELFF,TGTGCCAGCAGCGAGACGGACAGGCGCATGGGAGGGGAGCTGTTTTTT
TRBJ2-5,TRBV9,many,.,CASSVVGSGGAEKTQYF,TGTGCCAGCAGCGTAGTCGGGAGTGGAGGGGCCGAGAAGACCCAGTACTTC
TRBJ2-1,TRBV9,many,TRBD2,CASSVAGTSGIHEQFF,TGTGCCAGCAGCGTAGCCGGGACTAGCGGGATCCATGAGCAGTTCTTC
TRBJ1-1,TRBV9,medium-sized,TRBD1,CASSVDPPGQMNTEAFF,TGTGCCAGCAGCGTAGATCCCCCGGGACAGATGAACACTGAAGCTTTCTTT
TRBJ2-3,TRBV9,many,TRBD2,CASSVGTSGYTDTQYF,TGTGCCAGCAGCGTAGGGACTAGCGGCTACACAGATACGCAGTATTTT
TRBJ2-5,TRBV9,medium-sized,.,CASSVGPLAYQETQYF,TGTGCCAGCAGCGTAGGTCCTCTCGCGTACCAAGAGACCCAGTACTTC
TRBJ2-2,TRBV9,many,.,CASSVRGSGSGTGELFF,TGTGCCAGCAGCGTACGGGGCAGCGGCAGTGGCACCGGGGAGCTGTTTTTT
TRBJ1-4,TRBV9,many,TRBD1,CASSDRDRREKLFF,TGTGCCAGCAGCGATAGGGACAGACGCGAAAAACTGTTTTTT
TRBJ1-2,TRBV9,many,.,CASSGPPSMINYGYTF,TGTGCCAGCAGCGGACCCCCTTCGATGATTAACTATGGCTACACCTTC
TRBJ2-1,TRBV9,many,.,CASSPRDRIYNEQFF,TGTGCCAGCAGCCCCCGAGACAGAATTTACAATGAGCAGTTCTTC
TRBJ2-1,TRBV9,many,.,CASSPRRSGYNEQFF,TGTGCCAGCAGCCCTCGGCGTTCTGGGTACAATGAGCAGTTCTTC
TRBJ2-1,TRBV9,.,TRBD1,CASSVGGTGLNEQFF,TGTGCCAGCAGCGTAGGGGGGACAGGGCTCAATGAGCAGTTCTTC
TRBJ2-1,TRBV9,medium-sized,TRBD1,CASSARTGSYNEQFF,TGTGCCAGCAGCGCCCGGACAGGGTCCTACAATGAGCAGTTCTTC
TRBJ1-2,TRBV9,many,.,CASSVGAGEFRGYTF,TGTGCCAGCAGCGTAGGGGCAGGGGAGTTTCGAGGCTACACCTTC
TRBJ2-7,TRBV5-1,many,TRBD1,CASTAGARGLIHEQYF,TGCGCCAGCACCGCTGGGGCCAGGGGGCTCATCCACGAGCAGTACTTC
TRBJ1-6,TRBV9,many,.,CASSGQGNYNSPLHF,TGTGCCAGCAGCGGTCAGGGGAATTATAATTCACCCCTCCACTTT
TRBJ2-7,TRBV9,many,.,CASSVGVVSYEQYF,TGTGCCAGCAGCGTAGGGGTAGTCTCCTACGAGCAGTACTTC
TRBJ2-2,TRBV9,many,.,CASSVAGTANTGELFF,TGTGCCAGCAGCGTAGCGGGTACGGCGAACACCGGGGAGCTGTTTTTT
TRBJ2-1,TRBV9,many,TRBD1,CASSTHPTGTGINEQFF,TGTGCCAGCAGCACCCACCCCACCGGGACAGGGATCAATGAGCAGTTCTTC
TRBJ2-2,TRBV9,many,TRBD1,CASSVQGAGVGELFF,TGTGCCAGCAGCGTACAGGGGGCCGGAGTTGGGGAGCTGTTTTTT
TRBJ2-3,TRBV9,many,TRBD2,CASSVLSGGTDTQYF,TGTGCCAGCAGCGTACTCAGCGGGGGTACAGATACGCAGTATTTT
TRBJ2-3,TRBV9,many,.,CASSRSFGMADTQYF,TGTGCCAGCAGCAGAAGCTTCGGGATGGCAGATACGCAGTATTTT
TRBJ2-2,TRBV9,many,TRBD2,CASSEGLAGRELFF,TGTGCCAGCAGCGAGGGACTAGCGGGACGGGAGCTGTTTTTT
TRBJ2-1,TRBV9,many,.,CASSATNNEQFF,TGTGCCAGCAGCGCCACAAACAATGAGCAGTTCTTC
TRBJ2-2,TRBV9,many,TRBD1,CASSVVDRGGTGELFF,TGTGCCAGCAGCGTAGTCGACAGGGGTGGCACCGGGGAGCTGTTTTTT
TRBJ2-1,TRBV9,many,.,CASSVEIDFEQFF,TGTGCCAGCAGCGTAGAAATAGATTTCGAGCAGTTCTTC